These 19 T cell receptor beta chains originate from one sample sequenced in a study of T and B cells in COVID-19 patients. Multiplex PCR with BIOMED2 TRB-A/B primer pools amplified TRB rearrangements. TCRdb called the multiplex PCR reads again in MiXCR, with one record for every CDR3 protein. The profile shows around 6,400 distinct CDR3 sequences, about 26% of them singletons. From blood, about 250-500 ng of genomic DNA served as TRB template. Sequenced sample: blood. These TCRs come from a human donor with active COVID-19.

This clonotype was seen a handful of times. J is TRBJ1-5 and V is TRBV6-5; TRBD1 agrees at 12 bases. Trimming at V came to 6 bases and at J to 5 bases, leaving 5 bases not matched to a gene. CDR3 size: 15 residues. Per the germline V gene, CDR1 is MNHEY and CDR2 is SVGAGI. The CDR3 protein is CASRGTGGRYQPQHF. The CDR3 DNA follows: TGTGCCAGCAGGGGGACAGGGGGCCGGTATCAGCCCCAGCATTTT.

This clonotype is medium-sized (0.01 to 0.1%) within its sample. The chain carries TRBV29-1 and TRBJ1-4; D may be TRBD1 (6 bases). Germline V CDR1 and CDR2: SQVTM, ANQGSEA. The CDR3 sequence is 14 residues long. The V end was cut by 2 bases, the J end by 7 bases, with 14 bases between. In nucleotides, the CDR3 is TGCAGCGTTGAAACGGGGGGGCAAGGTGAAAAACTGTTTTTT. As protein: CSVETGGQGEKLFF.

By sample share, this clonotype is medium-sized. This chain links TRBV30 with TRBJ1-3, with TRBD1 as a possible D gene (6 bases). Germline V gene lookup returns CDR1 GTSNPN and CDR2 SVGIG (reference sequence). The CDR3 consists of 14 residues. Trimming stripped 6 bases from V and 2 bases from J, with 14 bases between. CDR3 sequence: CACPREGAGNTIYF. The CDR3 nucleotides are TGTGCCTGCCCAAGGGAGGGGGCTGGAAACACCATATATTTT.

This chain uses TRBV12-3 or TRBV12-4 with TRBJ1-4, with 7 bases aligning to TRBD1. V lost 1 base to trimming and J lost 7 bases; unmatched junction nucleotides: 6. The CDR3 loop spans 15 amino acids. In DNA, the CDR3 is TGTGCCAGCAGTTTAGGAGGGGGCGCGGGTGAAAAACTGTTTTTT. Translating it yields CASSLGGGAGEKLFF.

The chain has TRBV12-3 or TRBV12-4 and TRBJ2-4; D uncertain. The CDR3 totals 12 residues. V was shortened by 8 bases and J by 9 bases, with 14 bases between the two germline ends. The CDR3 reads CASASPLTIQYF. The CDR3 DNA sequence: TGTGCCAGCGCTTCCCCGCTCACCATTCAGTACTTC.

J is TRBJ2-1 and V is TRBV20-1; unclear D gene. V was pared by 0 bases and J by 6 bases, with 15 bases between. Germline V gene data show CDR1 as DFQATT and CDR2 as SNEGSKA (reference sequence). The CDR3 runs to 15 residues. The CDR3 is CSARDAGIGANEQFF. The CDR3 region has the DNA TGCAGTGCTAGAGATGCAGGAATCGGCGCCAATGAGCAGTTCTTC.

This clonotype qualifies as medium-sized. In nucleotides, the CDR3 is TGTGCCAGTAGTCCCAGATGGGGGGGGCAACTGTTTTTT. It yields the protein CASSPRWGGQLFF. This chain links TRBV19 with TRBJ1-4; D possibly corresponds to TRBD1 (6 bases). The CDR3 runs to 13 residues. Trimming removed 5 bases at V and 12 bases at J, with 16 bases between. Germline CDR1 LNHDA, CDR2 SQIVND (reference sequence).

This clonotype was picked up a small number of times. The CDR3 loop reads CATSERWTGSKQETQYF. In DNA form, the CDR3 reads TGTGCCACCAGTGAACGTTGGACAGGTTCGAAACAAGAGACCCAGTACTTC. The chain combines TRBV24-1 with TRBJ2-5; 7 nucleotides line up with TRBD1. The CDR3 loop spans 17 amino acids. Germline V gene data show CDR1 as KGHDR and CDR2 as SFDVKD. V gave up 4 bases and J gave up 2 bases; unmatched junction bases: 12.

In this sample, this clonotype turned up a few times. The chain uses TRBV13 and TRBJ1-3; D ambiguous. Germline V gene sequence: CDR1 PRHDT, CDR2 FYEKMQ (reference sequence). Trimming took 0 bases from V and 1 from J, leaving 7 bases between them. This CDR3 has 15 residues. CDR3 nucleotides: TGTGCCAGCAGCTTAGGGGGTGGTTCTGGAAACACCATATATTTT. Translated, it gives CASSLGGGSGNTIYF. Full variable domain (remainder filled in from reference TRBV13 and TRBJ1-3): AAGVIQSPRHLIKEKRETATLKCYPIPRHDTVYWYQQGPGQDPQFLISFYEKMQSDKGSIPDRFSAQQFSDYHSELNMSSLELGDSALYFCASSLGGGSGNTIYFGEGSWLTVV.

This clonotype has only a few counts. The chain links TRBV10-3 to TRBJ1-1; D unresolved. The CDR3 extends over 14 amino acids. Deletions cut 3 bases from V and 5 bases from J, with 13 bases between. The germline V gene encodes CDR1 ENHRY and CDR2 SYGVKD. The CDR3 bases are TGTGCCATCAGTGAAGAAGTGCGGGTGACTGAAGCTTTCTTT. Translating gives CAISEEVRVTEAFF.

This clonotype was counted a few times. This chain links TRBV7-6 with TRBJ1-5; tentative D call: TRBD1 (6 bases). Germline V gene data show CDR1 as SGHVS and CDR2 as FNYEAQ. The V end was cut by 2 bases, the J end by 9 bases, with 14 bases between. This CDR3 has 14 residues. The CDR3 DNA is TGTGCCAGCAGCTTAAGGCAGGGGCAAGGGCCCCAGCATTTT. Protein sequence: CASSLRQGQGPQHF.

The table lists this clonotype with a few counts. The chain links TRBV6-5 to TRBJ1-2, with D possibly being TRBD1 (5 bases). Deletions cut 7 bases from V and 4 bases from J, with 13 bases between. The germline V gene encodes CDR1 MNHEY and CDR2 SVGAGI. CDR3 size: 13 residues. This chain's CDR3 is CASKYGDLYGYTF. As DNA, the CDR3 is TGTGCCAGCAAATACGGGGACCTCTATGGCTACACCTTC.

This clonotype was found a few times. The chain couples TRBV6-2 or TRBV6-3 to TRBJ1-2, with 9 bases fitting TRBD1. The CDR3 is made up of 17 amino acids. V shed 6 bases and J 2 bases; nucleotides not matched to a gene: 13. The germline CDR1 and CDR2 sequences are MNHEY and SVGEGT. The CDR3 region has the DNA TGTGCCAGCAGACCAACCGGGACAGGGACCTCAAACTATGGCTACACCTTC. Protein: CASRPTGTGTSNYGYTF.

This clonotype is classed as medium-sized. The chain couples TRBV29-1 to TRBJ2-1; 9 nucleotides line up with TRBD2. Germline CDR1 is SQVTM and CDR2 is ANQGSEA. The V segment lost 6 bases and the J segment 6 bases; nucleotides outside the gene matches: 12. The CDR3 is 15 residues long. The CDR3 nucleotides are TGCAGCGTCGGAGCGGGGGGCTCGGGGGGCAATGAGCAGTTCTTC. Translating it yields CSVGAGGSGGNEQFF.

The table lists this clonotype with a few counts. The rearrangement joins TRBV18 to TRBJ2-7; 11 positions match TRBD1. V lost 5 bases to trimming and J lost 5 bases; unmatched junction nucleotides: 5. Germline V lookup: CDR1 KGHSH, CDR2 LQKENI. CDR3 length: 14 amino acids. CDR3 in amino acids: CASSGTGGKHEQYF. CDR3 sequence (DNA): TGTGCCAGCTCAGGGACAGGGGGTAAACACGAGCAGTACTTC.

Sample share makes this clonotype medium-sized. The chain combines TRBV5-5 with TRBJ1-6; D is possibly TRBD1 (5 bases). Trimming took 3 bases from V and 0 from J, leaving 13 bases between them. The CDR3 loop spans 17 amino acids. Per the germline V gene, CDR1 is SGHKS and CDR2 is YYEKEE (reference sequence). The CDR3 region is CASSSGAGGSYNSPLHF. The CDR3 DNA is TGTGCCAGCAGCTCGGGTGCGGGGGGCTCCTATAATTCACCCCTCCACTTT.

By share, this clonotype ranks as medium-sized. The CDR3 is CASRRRGFQETQYF. The CDR3 nucleotides are TGTGCCAGCAGGCGACGGGGCTTCCAAGAGACCCAGTACTTC. The rearrangement joins TRBV6-5 to TRBJ2-5; tentatively, D is TRBD1 or TRBD2 (5 bases each). Germline V gene data show CDR1 as MNHEY and CDR2 as SVGAGI. V gave up 6 bases and J gave up 1 base, with 12 bases separating them. The CDR3 covers 14 residues.

This clonotype was seen a few times. The J gene is TRBJ2-3, the V gene TRBV11-2, with D uncertain. The germline CDR1 and CDR2 sequences are SGHAT and FQNNGV. The CDR3 runs to 15 residues. The V and J ends lost 5 bases and 0 bases respectively, with 12 bases between them. CDR3 amino acids: CASSKSTVSTDTQYF. The CDR3, as DNA: TGTGCCAGCAGCAAGTCGACGGTGAGCACAGATACGCAGTATTTT.

The chain joins TRBV6-2 or TRBV6-3 to TRBJ2-7; 7 bases align to TRBD2. CDR1 MNHEY and CDR2 SVGEGT come from the germline V gene. Trimming took 2 bases from V and 0 from J; bases not matched to a gene: 1. CDR3 length: 14 residues. The CDR3 DNA reads as TGTGCCAGCAGTTACGGGGGGGGCTCCTACGAGCAGTACTTC. The encoded protein is CASSYGGGSYEQYF.